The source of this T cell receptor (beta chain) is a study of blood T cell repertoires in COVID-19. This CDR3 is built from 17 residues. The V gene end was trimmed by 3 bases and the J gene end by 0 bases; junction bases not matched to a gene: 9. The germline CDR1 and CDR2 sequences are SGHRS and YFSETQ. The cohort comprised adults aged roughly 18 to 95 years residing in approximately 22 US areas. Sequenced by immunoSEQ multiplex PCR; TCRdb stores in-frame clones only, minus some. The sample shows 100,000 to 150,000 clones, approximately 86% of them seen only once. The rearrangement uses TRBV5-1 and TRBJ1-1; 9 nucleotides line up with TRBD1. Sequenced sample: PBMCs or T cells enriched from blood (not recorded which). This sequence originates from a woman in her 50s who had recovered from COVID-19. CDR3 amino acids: CASSWGTGSIMNTEAFF. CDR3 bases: TGCGCCAGCAGCTGGGGGACAGGGTCGATTATGAACACTGAAGCTTTCTTT.